One and the same sample provided the 6 T cell receptor beta chains below, sequenced in a study of blood T cell repertoires in COVID-19. Sequencing was performed with immunoSEQ multiplex PCR; in TCRdb, only in-frame clones are kept and a portion is missing. The sample holds 110,000 or so clones, about 90% seen once. The sequenced sample consisted of peripheral blood. Receptors originate from a human donor in a cohort sampled during active COVID-19.

The V call is TRBV25-1, the J call TRBJ2-2, with TRBD1 as a possible D gene (7 bases). The CDR3 runs to 14 residues. The V end was cut by 3 bases, the J end by 5 bases, with 10 bases between. Germline V gene lookup returns CDR1 MGHDK and CDR2 SYGVNS. The CDR3 nucleotides are TGTGCCAGCAGTGACAGGGGGGTGACCGGGGAGCTGTTTTTT. It yields the protein CASSDRGVTGELFF.

The chain is built from TRBV5-1 and TRBJ2-7, with D tentatively TRBD2 (5 bases). V gave up 1 base and J gave up 2 bases, with 10 bases separating them. Germline V gene sequence: CDR1 SGHRS, CDR2 YFSETQ. CDR3 length equals 14 residues. The CDR3 coding sequence is TGCGCCAGCAGCTTGCTTCGGGGTCCCTACGAGCAGTACTTC. Amino acids: CASSLLRGPYEQYF. Full variable domain (missing parts from reference TRBV5-1 and TRBJ2-7): KAGVTQTPRYLIKTRGQQVTLSCSPISGHRSVSWYQQTPGQGLQFLFEYFSETQRNKGNFPGRFSGRQFSNSRSEMNVSTLELGDSALYLCASSLLRGPYEQYFGPGTRLTVT.

This sequence joins TRBV2 and TRBJ1-2; TRBD1 matches 9 bases. Germline trimming cut 6 bases from V and 3 bases from J; bases unmatched to any gene: 5. The CDR3 covers 14 residues. Per germline, CDR1 SNHLY and CDR2 FYNNEI. CDR3 amino acids: CASRQTGGDYGYTF. The CDR3 nucleotides read TGTGCCAGCAGGCAGACAGGGGGGGACTATGGCTACACCTTC.

The J gene is TRBJ1-2, the V gene TRBV19; TRBD1 matches 8 bases. V was pared by 2 bases and J by 9 bases, with 11 bases of the junction left unmatched. The CDR3 is 15 residues long. Germline values: CDR1 LNHDA, CDR2 SQIVND (reference sequence). In DNA form, the CDR3 reads TGTGCCAGTAGTATAATCGCCCCAACAGGGGGTAGCTACACCTTC. It is translated as CASSIIAPTGGSYTF.

The genes are TRBV2 and TRBJ1-5; 12 bases align to TRBD1. CDR1 and CDR2 (germline): SNHLY, FYNNEI. This CDR3 is built from 22 residues. V lost 4 bases and J lost 2; bases outside the gene matches: 21. CDR3 protein: CASSALRGNRDRGRMGNQPQHF. The CDR3 bases are TGTGCCAGCAGTGCCTTGAGGGGTAACCGGGACAGGGGGCGTATGGGCAATCAGCCCCAGCATTTT.

This chain connects TRBV28 to TRBJ2-7, with 11 bases matching TRBD1. The CDR3 extends over 15 amino acids. Germline CDR1 MDHEN, CDR2 SYDVKM. With V trimmed by 4 bases and J by 2 bases, 4 bases remained unmatched. The CDR3 spells CASSSRDRGAYEQYF. In nucleotides, the CDR3 is TGTGCCAGCAGTTCCCGGGACAGGGGGGCCTACGAGCAGTACTTC.